Included here is one T cell receptor beta chain sequence, with context. Its specificity is not known. The sample comes from a study of T cell repertoires in cytomegalovirus infection. About the research overall: Shared public TCR beta signatures pointed to both CMV infection and a matching HLA type.

Germline CDR1 is SGHTA and CDR2 is FQGTGA. The length of the CDR3 is 16 residues. J lost 10 bases, V lost 1 base, and 8 bases had no gene match. Via MiXCR, TCRdb re-called the reads, giving one row per CDR3 protein. Here the sample spans over 250,000 distinct CDR3 sequences, roughly a fifth being singletons. Study observations and caveats: Summed frequency of shared TCR beta families picked out CMV carriers who also had the relevant HLA. In two of eight donors, the top clonotype was HLA-C-restricted CMV-specific.

The chain has TRBV7-3 and TRBJ2-1; 12 positions agree with TRBD2. The specimen was cultured PBMCs, collected from culture after CMV antigen stimulation. This sequence was found in a human donor in good health (CMV status not recorded). Some clones in this sample may be carry-over from other donors' samples. The CDR3 here is CASSLNLAGGPREQFF. As DNA, the CDR3 is TGTGCCAGCAGCTTAAATCTAGCGGGAGGGCCTCGGGAGCAGTTCTTC.